These T cell receptor beta chains were read from a single sample in a study of shared T cell receptors in the human thymus. Some clones are missing from TCRdb's copy, which holds only in-frame ones; the method was immunoSEQ multiplex PCR. Of hundreds of thousands of clones listed, 80% to 90% were seen once; the top ten hold under 0.01%. In addition, the sample was reused for a study of human thymus T cells.

The sample consisted of thymocytes. These receptors were taken from a boy under two years old with a congenital heart defect. Both conserved end residues are part of each CDR3. Fields, in order: J gene, D gene, V gene, clone size, CDR3 protein, CDR3 DNA. D genes are given only for firm matches. A clone size is listed for some rows: how often the clone was seen (once, few, many), or a class if it is expanded.

TRBJ1-5 | NA | TRBV2 | NA | CASSEFGDRNQPQHF | TGTGCCAGCAGTGAATTCGGTGACAGAAATCAGCCCCAGCATTTT
TRBJ2-3 | NA | TRBV6-1 | NA | CASSPPAQSADTQYF | TGTGCCAGCAGCCCTCCGGCCCAAAGCGCAGATACGCAGTATTTT
TRBJ2-5 | TRBD1 | TRBV18 | NA | CASSPRQGRETQYF | TGTGCCAGCTCACCCCGACAGGGGAGGGAGACCCAGTACTTC
TRBJ1-4 | NA | TRBV27 | NA | CASSLATTNEKLFF | TGTGCCAGCAGTTTGGCAACAACTAATGAAAAACTGTTTTTT
TRBJ2-7 | TRBD1 | TRBV4-2 | NA | CASSNYRDRGVELYEQYF | TGTGCCAGCAGCAACTACCGGGACAGGGGGGTGGAACTCTACGAGCAGTACTTC
TRBJ1-3 | NA | TRBV5-1 | NA | CASSLDPRDPGDGLSGNTIYF | TGCGCCAGCAGCTTGGACCCCCGGGACCCAGGGGACGGTCTCTCTGGAAACACCATATATTTT
TRBJ2-1 | TRBD2 | TRBV29-1 | NA | CSGTPRFEGRAYNEQFF | TGCAGCGGGACTCCTCGATTTGAGGGGAGGGCCTACAATGAGCAGTTCTTC
TRBJ2-1 | TRBD2 | TRBV7-9 | NA | CASQSSGRGNEQFF | TGTGCCAGTCAGTCTAGCGGGAGAGGTAATGAGCAGTTCTTC
TRBJ2-1 | TRBD1 | TRBV5-1 | NA | CASSLQLGDRAPHGNEQFF | TGCGCCAGCAGCTTGCAACTCGGGGACAGGGCCCCACATGGCAATGAGCAGTTCTTC
TRBJ1-2 | NA | TRBV5-4 | NA | CASSLGQSRHGYTF | TGTGCCAGCAGCTTGGGACAATCAAGACATGGCTACACCTTC
TRBJ2-7 | TRBD2 | TRBV28 | NA | CASSMPGGGWEQYF | TGTGCCAGCAGTATGCCTGGGGGGGGTTGGGAGCAGTACTTC
TRBJ2-1 | TRBD2 | TRBV19 | NA | CASKYRGLAPNEQFF | TGTGCCAGTAAATACCGGGGACTAGCCCCCAATGAGCAGTTCTTC
TRBJ2-6 | NA | TRBV30 | NA | CAWMIGGANVLTF | TGTGCCTGGATGATCGGTGGGGCCAACGTCCTGACTTTC
TRBJ2-3 | TRBD2 | TRBV9 | NA | CASSVGLRTSASTDTQYF | TGTGCCAGCAGCGTAGGTTTAAGGACTAGCGCGAGCACAGATACGCAGTATTTT
TRBJ2-7 | TRBD1 | TRBV5-1 | NA | CASSPGTGRFHEQYF | TGCGCCAGCAGCCCTGGGACAGGGAGATTCCACGAGCAGTACTTC
TRBJ1-2 | NA | TRBV5-5 | NA | CASRFQINYGYTF | TGTGCCAGCAGATTCCAGATTAACTATGGCTACACCTTC
TRBJ2-1 | TRBD2 | TRBV28 | NA | CASSTSSGRALEQFF | TGTGCCAGCAGTACCTCTAGCGGGAGGGCCCTTGAGCAGTTCTTC
TRBJ2-2 | TRBD1 | TRBV27 | NA | CASSPASGGRGELFF | TGTGCCAGCAGTCCCGCTTCAGGGGGCCGCGGGGAGCTGTTTTTT
TRBJ2-6 | NA | TRBV7-9 | NA | CASSTISGANVLTF | TGTGCCAGCAGCACTATCTCTGGGGCCAACGTCCTGACTTTC
TRBJ1-4 | NA | TRBV7-2 | NA | CASKGDGTLEKLFF | TGTGCCAGCAAGGGGGACGGGACACTTGAAAAACTGTTTTTT
TRBJ1-1 | NA | TRBV7-9 | few | CASRLTGNHTEAFF | TGTGCCAGCAGGCTAACAGGCAATCACACTGAAGCTTTCTTT
TRBJ1-5 | NA | TRBV5-6 | NA | CASSFTPAIRGDQPQHF | TGTGCCAGCAGCTTTACCCCGGCCATACGGGGGGATCAGCCCCAGCATTTT
TRBJ1-2 | NA | TRBV9 | NA | CASSVGKGYNYGYTF | TGTGCCAGCAGCGTAGGCAAGGGGTATAACTATGGCTACACCTTC
TRBJ1-3 | TRBD1 | TRBV19 | few | CASTIGQGDPGNTIYF | TGTGCCAGTACCATTGGACAGGGTGACCCTGGAAACACCATATATTTT
TRBJ1-5 | NA | TRBV21-1 | NA | CASSHLPFGGHNQPQHF | TGTGCCAGCAGTCACCTACCTTTTGGGGGACACAATCAGCCCCAGCATTTT
TRBJ2-7 | NA | TRBV11-3 | once | CASSSAANEQYF | TGTGCCAGCAGCTCAGCAGCGAACGAGCAGTACTTC
TRBJ2-3 | TRBD2 | TRBV27 | NA | CASSTTSGRGTDTQYF | TGTGCCAGCAGTACAACTAGCGGGAGGGGGACAGATACGCAGTATTTT
TRBJ2-3 | NA | TRBV2 | NA | CASSEKLDTQYF | TGTGCCAGCAGTGAAAAGCTAGATACGCAGTATTTT
TRBJ2-1 | NA | TRBV6-1 | NA | CASRRQIWGGEQFF | TGTGCCAGCAGACGGCAAATATGGGGCGGTGAGCAGTTCTTC
TRBJ2-7 | TRBD2 | TRBV27 | NA | CASGLSLSPGLAGVPRNEQYF | TGTGCCAGCGGACTCTCTCTCTCTCCGGGACTAGCGGGGGTTCCTCGGAACGAGCAGTACTTC
TRBJ2-3 | NA | TRBV5-6 | NA | CASSPTSCTDTQYF | TGTGCCAGCAGCCCGACTTCTTGCACAGATACGCAGTATTTT
TRBJ2-3 | NA | TRBV19 | NA | CASSIDRNRESDTQYF | TGTGCCAGTAGTATAGATCGTAACAGGGAGTCAGATACGCAGTATTTT
TRBJ1-1 | NA | TRBV4-3 | NA | CASSHILGQDTEAFF | TGCGCCAGCAGCCACATCTTGGGGCAAGACACTGAAGCTTTCTTT
TRBJ1-4 | TRBD1 | TRBV6-5 | NA | CASSEDRNHEKLFF | TGTGCCAGCAGTGAGGACAGGAACCATGAAAAACTGTTTTTT
TRBJ1-4 | NA | TRBV27 | NA | CASSGRGGNEKLFF | TGTGCCAGCAGTGGGAGGGGGGGTAATGAAAAACTGTTTTTT
TRBJ2-3 | NA | TRBV28 | NA | CASGAGDTDTQYF | TGTGCCAGCGGGGCAGGGGACACAGATACGCAGTATTTT
TRBJ1-5 | TRBD1 | TRBV29-1 | NA | CSVGGTGDSNQPQHF | TGCAGCGTTGGGGGGACAGGGGATAGCAATCAGCCCCAGCATTTT
TRBJ2-7 | TRBD1 | TRBV5-6 | few | CASSGAPGTGMTYEQYF | TGTGCCAGCAGCGGTGCCCCCGGGACAGGGATGACCTACGAGCAGTACTTC
TRBJ2-5 | TRBD1 | TRBV29-1 | NA | CSVDRGRRETQYF | TGCAGCGTTGACAGGGGGCGGCGAGAGACCCAGTACTTC
TRBJ2-7 | NA | TRBV28 | NA | CASSQTRHLSSYEQYF | TGTGCCAGCAGTCAGACTAGACACCTCAGCTCCTACGAGCAGTACTTC
TRBJ2-1 | NA | TRBV15 | NA | CATSRVVGVQFF | TGTGCCACCAGCAGAGTTGTGGGAGTCCAGTTCTTC
TRBJ2-1 | TRBD2 | TRBV7-9 | NA | CASSTGLAGFYNEQFF | TGTGCCAGCAGCACAGGACTAGCGGGATTCTACAATGAGCAGTTCTTC
TRBJ2-2 | TRBD2 | TRBV9 | NA | CASSVGGSGGNTGELFF | TGTGCCAGCAGCGTAGGGGGTAGCGGGGGGAACACCGGGGAGCTGTTTTTT
TRBJ1-1 | NA | TRBV28 | once | CASTLSPLYTEAFF | TGTGCCAGCACCCTAAGCCCCTTGTACACTGAAGCTTTCTTT
TRBJ2-4 | NA | TRBV4-1 | NA | CASSQVAGQGYIQYF | TGCGCCAGCAGCCAAGTAGCTGGGCAGGGGTACATTCAGTACTTC
TRBJ2-3 | TRBD2 | TRBV2 | NA | CASSGLAGTDTQYF | TGTGCCAGCAGTGGACTAGCGGGCACAGATACGCAGTATTTT
TRBJ2-5 | TRBD2 | TRBV6-6 | NA | CASSYSTSGRAETQYF | TGTGCCAGCAGTTACTCGACTAGCGGGAGGGCCGAGACCCAGTACTTC
TRBJ2-1 | NA | TRBV6-5 | NA | CASSYYAPGGNEQFF | TGTGCCAGCAGTTATTATGCCCCAGGAGGCAATGAGCAGTTCTTC
TRBJ1-1 | NA | TRBV5-1 | NA | CASRHFQGPLGTEAFF | TGCGCCAGCCGTCACTTCCAGGGTCCCCTTGGCACTGAAGCTTTCTTT
TRBJ1-5 | NA | TRBV30 | NA | CAWKPKGGNQPQHF | TGTGCCTGGAAGCCAAAAGGGGGCAATCAGCCCCAGCATTTT
TRBJ2-1 | NA | TRBV6-6 | NA | CASSSRGGTSYNEQFF | TGTGCCAGCAGTAGCAGAGGCGGGACTTCTTACAATGAGCAGTTCTTC
TRBJ1-1 | NA | TRBV11-2 | NA | CASSLEMLETEAFF | TGTGCCAGCAGCTTAGAAATGTTGGAGACTGAAGCTTTCTTT
TRBJ1-1 | TRBD1 | TRBV4-3 | few | CASSQEGQVDNTEAFF | TGCGCCAGCAGCCAAGAGGGACAGGTGGATAACACTGAAGCTTTCTTT